The rows below give T cell receptor beta chains drawn from one sample of a study of naive CD8 T cells in extremely preterm neonates. Assay used: immunoSEQ multiplex PCR; TCRdb lists only in-frame clones, some missing. The sample consists of around 25,000 clones, approximately 89% of them appearing once. The sequencing input was naive CD8+ T cells from cord blood. Receptor source: a boy who was born preterm. CDR3s include the opening cysteine and the closing phenylalanine or tryptophan. A D gene is named only where the DNA matches it firmly. Not all rows give a size; the values are once, few, many and, for expanded clones, a class.

CDR3nt: TGTGCCGGGACAGCTAACTATGGCTACACCTTC
CDR3aa: CAGTANYGYTF
abundance: .
d_gene: TRBD1
v_gene: TRBV30
j_gene: TRBJ1-2

CDR3nt: TGTGCCAGCAGCCCCGACAACACAGATACGCAGTATTTT
CDR3aa: CASSPDNTDTQYF
abundance: .
d_gene: .
v_gene: TRBV7-3
j_gene: TRBJ2-3

CDR3nt: TGTGCCAGCAGCTTTACGAAGACAGGGACAGATACGCAGTATTTT
CDR3aa: CASSFTKTGTDTQYF
abundance: .
d_gene: TRBD1
v_gene: TRBV13
j_gene: TRBJ2-3

CDR3nt: TGTGCTAGTGGTTTGGGACTAGCGGAGACCCAGTACTTC
CDR3aa: CASGLGLAETQYF
abundance: .
d_gene: TRBD2
v_gene: TRBV12-5
j_gene: TRBJ2-5

CDR3nt: TGTGCCAGCAGTACGGGACAGGGCAATGAGCAGTTCTTC
CDR3aa: CASSTGQGNEQFF
abundance: once
d_gene: TRBD1
v_gene: TRBV27
j_gene: TRBJ2-1

CDR3nt: TGTGCCAGCAGCTTGGCCGGGACAGGGGGCACTGAAGCTTTCTTT
CDR3aa: CASSLAGTGGTEAFF
abundance: .
d_gene: TRBD1
v_gene: TRBV5-6
j_gene: TRBJ1-1

CDR3nt: TGTGCCAGCAGCCAAGATGACAGGGGGGGGACTGAAGCTTTCTTT
CDR3aa: CASSQDDRGGTEAFF
abundance: .
d_gene: TRBD1
v_gene: TRBV4-2
j_gene: TRBJ1-1

CDR3nt: TGTGCCAGCAGCTTGGGGGCCTACGAGCAGTACTTC
CDR3aa: CASSLGAYEQYF
abundance: .
d_gene: .
v_gene: TRBV11-3
j_gene: TRBJ2-7

CDR3nt: TGCGCCAGCAGCTTCAGGGGGGCTAACTATGGCTACACCTTC
CDR3aa: CASSFRGANYGYTF
abundance: few
d_gene: TRBD1
v_gene: TRBV5-1
j_gene: TRBJ1-2

CDR3nt: TGTGCCAGCAGTTACGGGGGAACTAATGAAAAACTGTTTTTT
CDR3aa: CASSYGGTNEKLFF
abundance: .
d_gene: .
v_gene: TRBV6-5
j_gene: TRBJ1-4

CDR3nt: TGTGCCAGCAGCGTAGGGGACTCCTCCTACGAGCAGTACTTC
CDR3aa: CASSVGDSSYEQYF
abundance: .
d_gene: .
v_gene: TRBV9
j_gene: TRBJ2-7

CDR3nt: TGTGCCAGCAGTTTACCGAGCGGGGGGAACACCGGGGAGCTGTTTTTT
CDR3aa: CASSLPSGGNTGELFF
abundance: .
d_gene: TRBD2
v_gene: TRBV27
j_gene: TRBJ2-2

CDR3nt: TGTGCCAGCAGTCGTCCGGGACAGCCCTCCTACGAGCAGTACTTC
CDR3aa: CASSRPGQPSYEQYF
abundance: .
d_gene: TRBD1
v_gene: TRBV7-3
j_gene: TRBJ2-7

CDR3nt: TGCGCCAGCAGCTTGGAAGGGACACCCTACACTGAAGCTTTCTTT
CDR3aa: CASSLEGTPYTEAFF
abundance: .
d_gene: .
v_gene: TRBV5-1
j_gene: TRBJ1-1

CDR3nt: TGCGCCAGCAGCCCGGGCTATGGCTACACCTTC
CDR3aa: CASSPGYGYTF
abundance: .
d_gene: .
v_gene: TRBV5-1
j_gene: TRBJ1-2

CDR3nt: TGTGCCAGCAGCCAAGACCGACTAGTACCTAGCACAGATACGCAGTATTTT
CDR3aa: CASSQDRLVPSTDTQYF
abundance: .
d_gene: .
v_gene: TRBV14
j_gene: TRBJ2-3

CDR3nt: TGTGCCAGCAGCGTAGGACAGGGTGGACTCGAGCAGTACTTC
CDR3aa: CASSVGQGGLEQYF
abundance: .
d_gene: TRBD1
v_gene: TRBV9
j_gene: TRBJ2-7

CDR3nt: TGTGCCAGCGGTGTACTAGCGGGGGGAGAGGATACGCAGTATTTT
CDR3aa: CASGVLAGGEDTQYF
abundance: .
d_gene: TRBD2
v_gene: TRBV6-1
j_gene: TRBJ2-3

CDR3nt: TGTGCCAGCAGCGCGGGGATCACAGATACGCAGTATTTT
CDR3aa: CASSAGITDTQYF
abundance: .
d_gene: .
v_gene: TRBV9
j_gene: TRBJ2-3

CDR3nt: TGCGCCAGCAGTACAGGTTCCTACGAGCAGTACTTC
CDR3aa: CASSTGSYEQYF
abundance: .
d_gene: .
v_gene: TRBV10-1
j_gene: TRBJ2-7

CDR3nt: TGTGCCAGCAGCCGACCTGAGACAGGGGGGGTACACGAGCAGTACTTC
CDR3aa: CASSRPETGGVHEQYF
abundance: .
d_gene: TRBD1
v_gene: TRBV7-2
j_gene: TRBJ2-7

CDR3nt: TGTGCCAGCAGTTTGACTAGCGGGGGCACAGATACGCAGTATTTT
CDR3aa: CASSLTSGGTDTQYF
abundance: .
d_gene: TRBD2
v_gene: TRBV27
j_gene: TRBJ2-3

CDR3nt: TGTGCCATCAGTGCCCGGGACTACTACGAGCAGTACTTC
CDR3aa: CAISARDYYEQYF
abundance: .
d_gene: TRBD2
v_gene: TRBV10-3
j_gene: TRBJ2-7

CDR3nt: TGCGCCAGCAGCTCAACAGGGGGCTCCTACGAGCAGTACTTC
CDR3aa: CASSSTGGSYEQYF
abundance: .
d_gene: TRBD1
v_gene: TRBV4-1
j_gene: TRBJ2-7

CDR3nt: TGTGCCTGGTCCTTAGCGGGGGCTTCTCGGCAGTACTTC
CDR3aa: CAWSLAGASRQYF
abundance: .
d_gene: TRBD2
v_gene: TRBV30
j_gene: TRBJ2-7

CDR3nt: TGTGCCAGCAGCTATCTAGCGGGGGCGAACACCGGGGAGCTGTTTTTT
CDR3aa: CASSYLAGANTGELFF
abundance: .
d_gene: TRBD2
v_gene: TRBV6-6
j_gene: TRBJ2-2

CDR3nt: TGTGCCAGCAGTTTAGGGGGGGGCGGGGGGAATCAGCCCCAGCATTTT
CDR3aa: CASSLGGGGGNQPQHF
abundance: .
d_gene: .
v_gene: TRBV28
j_gene: TRBJ1-5

CDR3nt: TGTGCCAGCAGTTACCCCTTTAGCAATCAGCCCCAGCATTTT
CDR3aa: CASSYPFSNQPQHF
abundance: once
d_gene: .
v_gene: TRBV6-5
j_gene: TRBJ1-5

CDR3nt: TGCGCCAGCAGCTTGGGCGCGGGCGGAGACTATGGCTACACCTTC
CDR3aa: CASSLGAGGDYGYTF
abundance: once
d_gene: .
v_gene: TRBV5-1
j_gene: TRBJ1-2

CDR3nt: TGCGCCAGCAGCTTATACGGGGCTGAAAAACTGTTTTTT
CDR3aa: CASSLYGAEKLFF
abundance: .
d_gene: .
v_gene: TRBV5-1
j_gene: TRBJ1-4

CDR3nt: TGTGCCAGCAGGACAGGGAACACTGAAGCTTTCTTT
CDR3aa: CASRTGNTEAFF
abundance: .
d_gene: .
v_gene: TRBV5-5
j_gene: TRBJ1-1

CDR3nt: TGTGCCAGCTCACCACCGGGACACTACGAGCAGTACTTC
CDR3aa: CASSPPGHYEQYF
abundance: .
d_gene: .
v_gene: TRBV18
j_gene: TRBJ2-7

CDR3nt: TGTGCCAGCAGCCAAGAACCCCACTTTCTAGCGGGGGGGCGAGAGCAGGAGCAGTTCTTC
CDR3aa: CASSQEPHFLAGGREQEQFF
abundance: .
d_gene: TRBD2
v_gene: TRBV4-2
j_gene: TRBJ2-1

CDR3nt: TGTGCCAGCAGTTTATCGGGACAATATAATTCACCCCTCCACTTT
CDR3aa: CASSLSGQYNSPLHF
abundance: .
d_gene: .
v_gene: TRBV27
j_gene: TRBJ1-6

CDR3nt: TGTGCCAGCTACAGGGACAATCAGCCCCAGCATTTT
CDR3aa: CASYRDNQPQHF
abundance: .
d_gene: .
v_gene: TRBV6-5
j_gene: TRBJ1-5

CDR3nt: TGCAGCGTTGATTGGCGGGGGGGCACAGATACGCAGTATTTT
CDR3aa: CSVDWRGGTDTQYF
abundance: .
d_gene: TRBD2
v_gene: TRBV29-1
j_gene: TRBJ2-3

CDR3nt: TGCGCCAGCAGCCGTCGAGGGGGGAACACTGAAGCTTTCTTT
CDR3aa: CASSRRGGNTEAFF
abundance: .
d_gene: .
v_gene: TRBV5-1
j_gene: TRBJ1-1

CDR3nt: TGTGCCAGCAGGTCACAGGGAAGGGAGCAGTACTTC
CDR3aa: CASRSQGREQYF
abundance: .
d_gene: .
v_gene: TRBV11-2
j_gene: TRBJ2-7

CDR3nt: TGTGCCATCAGTGAGTCAGGGGGCACTGAAGCTTTCTTT
CDR3aa: CAISESGGTEAFF
abundance: .
d_gene: .
v_gene: TRBV10-3
j_gene: TRBJ1-1

CDR3nt: TGTGCCAGCAGCTTAACAGGGGCGAACACTGAAGCTTTCTTT
CDR3aa: CASSLTGANTEAFF
abundance: .
d_gene: .
v_gene: TRBV7-3
j_gene: TRBJ1-1

CDR3nt: TGTGCCAGCAGTTACTCGGGGGCCACTGAAGCTTTCTTT
CDR3aa: CASSYSGATEAFF
abundance: .
d_gene: .
v_gene: TRBV6-6
j_gene: TRBJ1-1

CDR3nt: TGTGCCAGCAGCTTAGGACAGGGGTATAATTCACCCCTCCACTTT
CDR3aa: CASSLGQGYNSPLHF
abundance: .
d_gene: TRBD1
v_gene: TRBV7-2
j_gene: TRBJ1-6

CDR3nt: TGTGCCAGCAGCTTAGGGACTAGCGGGGGCGAGCAGTACTTC
CDR3aa: CASSLGTSGGEQYF
abundance: .
d_gene: TRBD2
v_gene: TRBV7-2
j_gene: TRBJ2-7

CDR3nt: TGTGCCAGCAGCCTTCAGGGTTACTACAATGAGCAGTTCTTC
CDR3aa: CASSLQGYYNEQFF
abundance: once
d_gene: .
v_gene: TRBV5-6
j_gene: TRBJ2-1

CDR3nt: TGCGCCAGCAGCCAAGAGTCAAAGCGGGGGTCCTACGAGCAGTACTTC
CDR3aa: CASSQESKRGSYEQYF
abundance: .
d_gene: TRBD2
v_gene: TRBV4-1
j_gene: TRBJ2-7

CDR3nt: TGTGCCAGCAGCGTAGGGGGGGACTATGGCTACACCTTC
CDR3aa: CASSVGGDYGYTF
abundance: once
d_gene: .
v_gene: TRBV9
j_gene: TRBJ1-2

CDR3nt: TGCGCCAGCAGCCAAGATACGAGACAGGGGGCAGATACGCAGTATTTT
CDR3aa: CASSQDTRQGADTQYF
abundance: .
d_gene: TRBD1
v_gene: TRBV4-1
j_gene: TRBJ2-3

CDR3nt: TGCGCCAGCAGCCGGACTAGCGGGGGGGCCTACGAGCAGTACTTC
CDR3aa: CASSRTSGGAYEQYF
abundance: .
d_gene: TRBD2
v_gene: TRBV4-1
j_gene: TRBJ2-7

CDR3nt: TGTGCCAGCAGCTTAGATCAGGGATATAGCAATCAGCCCCAGCATTTT
CDR3aa: CASSLDQGYSNQPQHF
abundance: .
d_gene: .
v_gene: TRBV11-2
j_gene: TRBJ1-5

CDR3nt: TGCGCCAGCAGCCAAGATGCGACAGGGGAGACCCAGTACTTC
CDR3aa: CASSQDATGETQYF
abundance: once
d_gene: TRBD1
v_gene: TRBV4-1
j_gene: TRBJ2-5

CDR3nt: TGTGCCAGTAGCACCTTAGCGGGGGGCACAGATACGCAGTATTTT
CDR3aa: CASSTLAGGTDTQYF
abundance: .
d_gene: TRBD2
v_gene: TRBV19
j_gene: TRBJ2-3

CDR3nt: TGCGCCAGCAGCTCCCGACTAGCGGGGGCCCCCTACAATGAGCAGTTCTTC
CDR3aa: CASSSRLAGAPYNEQFF
abundance: .
d_gene: TRBD2
v_gene: TRBV5-1
j_gene: TRBJ2-1

CDR3nt: TGTGCCAGCACAGGGACGGCCTCCTACGAGCAGTACTTC
CDR3aa: CASTGTASYEQYF
abundance: .
d_gene: .
v_gene: TRBV6-4
j_gene: TRBJ2-7

CDR3nt: TGTGCCTGGAACAGACTAGCGGGCACCGGGGAGCTGTTTTTT
CDR3aa: CAWNRLAGTGELFF
abundance: .
d_gene: TRBD2
v_gene: TRBV30
j_gene: TRBJ2-2

CDR3nt: TGCGCCAGCAGCCACCGGGACACCTCCTACGAGCAGTACTTC
CDR3aa: CASSHRDTSYEQYF
abundance: .
d_gene: .
v_gene: TRBV4-3
j_gene: TRBJ2-7